This TCR beta chain appears in the sequencing data of a study of blood T cell repertoires in COVID-19. Study-level information: Nucleic acid was either cDNA or gDNA, and it came from T cells, B-cell-depleted T cells, or PBMCs.

Source study methods: Amplification with reference gene primers provided the estimates of nucleated cell counts. Clones were sequenced by immunoSEQ multiplex PCR, and TCRdb holds only the in-frame ones, with some missing. Clone size and the V and J calls come from that table; the DNA yielded D and trimming. The table records about 220,000 clones, approximately 81% of them present only once. The source material was peripheral blood. This TCR derives from a woman aged 55-70 years who had recovered from COVID-19.

CDR3 DNA sequence: TGTGCCAGTAGCCGAGGGGGCAGTGGAAACACCATATATTTT. Amino acids: CASSRGGSGNTIYF. This chain connects TRBV19 to TRBJ1-3, with 7 bases fitting TRBD1. The V gene end was trimmed by 6 bases and the J gene end by 3 bases; junction bases not matched to a gene: 5. The CDR3 runs to 14 residues. Germline values: CDR1 LNHDA, CDR2 SQIVND (reference sequence).